This T cell receptor (beta chain) was recovered during a study of cytomegalovirus exposure and HLA in healthy donors. The CDR3 spans 16 residues. Germline CDR1 LGHNA, CDR2 YNFKEQ. V shed 4 bases and J 3 bases; nucleotides not matched to a gene: 10. Sequencing used immunoSEQ multiplex PCR; TCRdb keeps in-frame clones, though not all of them. The profile shows 300,000 to 400,000 clones, roughly 85% of them singletons. This chain uses TRBV4-2 with TRBJ2-3, with 7 bases lining up with TRBD2. The TCR comes from a woman between 18 and 29 years old in good health and CMV-seronegative. The sequencing sample was made of PBMCs. The CDR3 protein is CASSPGRDYVTDTQYF. CDR3 nucleotides: TGTGCCAGCAGCCCGGGGAGGGACTATGTAACAGATACGCAGTATTTT.